This T cell receptor beta chain stems from a study of identical twins (dated by TCRdb to about 2016). For the study in its entirety: The study deep-sequenced TCR alpha and beta repertoires from monozygotic twins, unrelated adults of various ages and cord blood to test whether fetal clonotypes persist. Replicate twin experiments were performed at different times using different library preparation protocols to rule out contamination.

The library was prepared using 5' RACE. The listed sequencing device is Illumina HiSeq 2000. A universal primer binding site was introduced by template switching, and a unique molecular identifier was present in the final cDNA, enabling accurate counting of TCR cDNA molecules. Specific primers in the conserved constant-segment region were used to synthesize first-strand cDNA for TCR alpha and beta chains. Each cDNA library was double barcoded, with a SMART-Mk sample barcode plus Illumina barcodes, to control for contamination. TruSeq adapter sequences, together with Illumina sample barcodes, were added in two successive PCR steps. Sequencing of the TCR alpha and beta cDNA libraries was done on the Illumina HiSeq platform using custom primers. The authors processed their data as follows. MiGEC processed the raw reads to extract unique molecular identifiers, while MiXCR was used to determine the CDR3 positions. For each individual, recombination models were inferred using an EM algorithm with the repgenHMM and IGoR tools. Shared clonotypes were analyzed with the tcR package in R, and sharing was normalized by the product of cloneset sizes. To study raw recombination without the effects of thymic and clonal selection, out-of-frame nonproductive sequences were analyzed. TCRdb ran its own pipeline on the public reads, namely fastp trimming at Q25 and MiXCR clone calling, and kept in-frame beta chains. When rows share a CDR3 protein, they turn into one entry using the most common DNA and genes. What appears here as the V and J calls and clone size reflects TCRdb's work, not the paper's. This sample is represented by a few hundred thousand distinct CDR3 sequences; roughly 20% of them were singletons. 9% to 15% of the sample goes to the ten largest clones.

What the work shows at the level of the full study, not this receptor alone: Invariant T cells such as MAIT and iNKT could partly confound zero-insertion analyses, although diverse VJ usage argued against such confounding for most clonotypes. Because the same donors could not be followed over many years, conclusions were based on cross-sectional statistical analysis. Abundant cord blood beta clonotypes carried fewer insertions; young adult naive repertoires showed a weaker similar trend, while memory repertoires showed none. Recombination models systematically underestimated out-of-frame TCR alpha sharing in monozygotic twins but agreed with sharing between unrelated individuals. Compared with coincidental sharing between unrelated individuals, out-of-frame TCR alpha sequences shared between twins had an excess of sequences with low generation probability. Excess twin sharing in beta out-of-frame sequences was weaker because fewer shared sequences lowered the signal-to-noise ratio.

Regarding this clonotype: What this receptor recognizes is not known. Base qualities were left out, and no much larger clone turns up one base away.

Every donor was a healthy Caucasian. The study also sequenced three unrelated non-twin adults: a male aged 18 to 29, a male aged 50 to 59 and a female aged 50 to 59. Miltenyi CD45RO+ enrichment and human naive T-cell isolation kits were used to isolate memory (CD45RO+) and naive T cells from PBMC. The CDR3, cysteine through phenylalanine, is 14 amino acids long. Here the CDR3 DNA is all that survives: 42 bases in frame from base 1. The germline V gene gives CDR1 as ENHRY and CDR2 as SYGVKD. Trimming accounts for 4 bases at V and 0 bases at J, while the number of junction bases matched to no gene is 3.

The chain is made from TRBV10-3 and TRBJ2-7; TRBD1 matches 7 bases in the middle. Sequencing was done on a sample of naive T cells sorted from blood. The cell subset or site label on this specimen signifies: cells isolated with a human naive T-cell isolation kit. The source is a man between 50 and 59 years old in good health. The CDR3 reads as follows: CAISGQGNSYEQYF. The base sequence is TGTGCCATCAGTGGACAGGGTAACTCCTACGAGCAGTACTTC.